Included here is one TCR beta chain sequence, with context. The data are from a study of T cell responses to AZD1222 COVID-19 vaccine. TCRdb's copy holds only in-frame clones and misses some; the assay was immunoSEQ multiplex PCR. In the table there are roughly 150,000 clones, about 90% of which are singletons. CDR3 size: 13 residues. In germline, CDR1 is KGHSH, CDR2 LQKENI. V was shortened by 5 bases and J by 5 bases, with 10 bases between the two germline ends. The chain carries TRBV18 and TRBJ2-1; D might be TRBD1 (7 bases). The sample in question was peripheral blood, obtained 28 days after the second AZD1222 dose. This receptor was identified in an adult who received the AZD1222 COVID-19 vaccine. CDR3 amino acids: CASSGGTDNEQFF. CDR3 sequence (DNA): TGTGCCAGCTCAGGGGGGACAGACAATGAGCAGTTCTTC.